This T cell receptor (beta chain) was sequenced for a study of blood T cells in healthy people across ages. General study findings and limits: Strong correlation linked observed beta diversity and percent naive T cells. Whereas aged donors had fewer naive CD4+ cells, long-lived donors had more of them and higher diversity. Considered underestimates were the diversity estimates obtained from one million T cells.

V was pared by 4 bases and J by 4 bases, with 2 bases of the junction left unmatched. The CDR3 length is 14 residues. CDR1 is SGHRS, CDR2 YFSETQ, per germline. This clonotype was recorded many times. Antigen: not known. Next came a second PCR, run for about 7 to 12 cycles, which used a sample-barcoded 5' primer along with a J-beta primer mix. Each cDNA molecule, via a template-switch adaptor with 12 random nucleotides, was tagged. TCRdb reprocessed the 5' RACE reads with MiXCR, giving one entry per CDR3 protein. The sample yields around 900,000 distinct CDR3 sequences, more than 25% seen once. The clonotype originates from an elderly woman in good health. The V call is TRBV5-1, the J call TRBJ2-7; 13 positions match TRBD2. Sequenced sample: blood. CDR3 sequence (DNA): TGCGCCAGCAGCACGGGACTAGCGGGGTACGAGCAGTACTTC. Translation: CASSTGLAGYEQYF. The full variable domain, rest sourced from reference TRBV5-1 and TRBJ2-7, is KAGVTQTPRYLIKTRGQQVTLSCSPISGHRSVSWYQQTPGQGLQFLFEYFSETQRNKGNFPGRFSGRQFSNSRSEMNVSTLELGDSALYLCASSTGLAGYEQYFGPGTRLTVT.